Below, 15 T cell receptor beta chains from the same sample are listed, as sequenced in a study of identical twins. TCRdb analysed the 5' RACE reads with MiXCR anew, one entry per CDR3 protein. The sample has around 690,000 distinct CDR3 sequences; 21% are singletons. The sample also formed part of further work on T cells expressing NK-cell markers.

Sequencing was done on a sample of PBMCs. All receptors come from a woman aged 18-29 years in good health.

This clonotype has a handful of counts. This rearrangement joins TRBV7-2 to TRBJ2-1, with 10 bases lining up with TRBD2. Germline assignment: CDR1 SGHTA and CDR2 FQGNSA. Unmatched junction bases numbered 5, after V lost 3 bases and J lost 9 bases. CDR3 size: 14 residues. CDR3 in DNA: TGTGCCAGCAGCTTCCCTAGCGGGAGCAGTGAGCAGTTCTTC. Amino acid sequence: CASSFPSGSSEQFF.

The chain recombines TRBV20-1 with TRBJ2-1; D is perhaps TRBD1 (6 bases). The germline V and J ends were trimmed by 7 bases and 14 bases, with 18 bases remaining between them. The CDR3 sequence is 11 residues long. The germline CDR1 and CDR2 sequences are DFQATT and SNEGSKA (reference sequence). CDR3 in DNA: TGCAGTGGGGGAAACAGGGCAGGAAAGTTCTTC. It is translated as CSGGNRAGKFF.

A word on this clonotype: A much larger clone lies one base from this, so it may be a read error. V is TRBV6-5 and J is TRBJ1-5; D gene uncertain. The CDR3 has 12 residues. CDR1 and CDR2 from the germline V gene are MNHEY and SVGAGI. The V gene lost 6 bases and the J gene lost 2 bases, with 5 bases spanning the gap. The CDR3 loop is CASRERNQPQHF. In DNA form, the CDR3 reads TGTGCCAGCAGGGAGCGCAATCAGCCCCAGCATTTT.

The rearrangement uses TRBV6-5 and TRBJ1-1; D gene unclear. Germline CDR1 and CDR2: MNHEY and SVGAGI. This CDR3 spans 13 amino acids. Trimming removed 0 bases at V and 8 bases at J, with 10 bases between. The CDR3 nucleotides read TGTGCCAGCAGTTACTCCGGTACTGGGGAAGCTTTCTTT. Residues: CASSYSGTGEAFF.

The CDR3 coding sequence is TGTGCCATCAGTCCTTCCGGGACAAGGAACACTGAAGCTTTCTTT. Encoded protein: CAISPSGTRNTEAFF. The chain is built from TRBV10-3 and TRBJ1-1, with D possibly TRBD1 on 6 matching bases. Between the trimmed V and J ends, which lost 5 bases and 1 base, there was a span of 14 bases. The V gene's germline CDR1 is ENHRY and CDR2 SYGVKD. This CDR3 has 15 amino acids.

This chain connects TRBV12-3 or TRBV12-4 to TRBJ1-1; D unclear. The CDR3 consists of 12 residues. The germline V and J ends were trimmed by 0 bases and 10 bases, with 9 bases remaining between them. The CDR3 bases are TGTGCCAGCAGTTTAGCCCCACATCTAGCTTTCTTT. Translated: CASSLAPHLAFF.

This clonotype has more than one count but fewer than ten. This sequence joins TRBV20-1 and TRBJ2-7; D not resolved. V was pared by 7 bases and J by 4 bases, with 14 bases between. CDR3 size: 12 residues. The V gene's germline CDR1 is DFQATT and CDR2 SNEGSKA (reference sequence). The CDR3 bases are TGCAGTGTACAATCAACTAAGTACGAGCAGTACTTC. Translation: CSVQSTKYEQYF.

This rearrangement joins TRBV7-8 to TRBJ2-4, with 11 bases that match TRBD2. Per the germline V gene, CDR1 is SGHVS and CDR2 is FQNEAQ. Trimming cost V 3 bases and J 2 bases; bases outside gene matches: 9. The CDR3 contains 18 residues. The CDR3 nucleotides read TGTGCCAGCAGCTTCATAGCGGGAGGGCCTACTTCCAAAAACATTCAGTACTTC. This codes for CASSFIAGGPTSKNIQYF.

CDR3 residues: CASSLYSRNEQYF. Written as DNA, the CDR3 is TGTGCCAGCAGTTTATATAGTCGAAACGAGCAGTACTTC. The V call is TRBV27, the J call TRBJ2-7; no definite D call. V was shortened by 1 base and J by 5 bases, with 9 bases between the two germline ends. Germline V gene lookup returns CDR1 MNHEY and CDR2 SMNVEV (reference sequence). The CDR3 is 13 residues long.

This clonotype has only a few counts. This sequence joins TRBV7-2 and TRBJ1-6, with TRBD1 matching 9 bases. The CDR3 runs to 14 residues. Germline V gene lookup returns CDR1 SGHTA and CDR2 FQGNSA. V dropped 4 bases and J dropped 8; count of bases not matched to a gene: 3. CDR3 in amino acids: CASSSRTGDSPLHF. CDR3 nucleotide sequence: TGTGCCAGCAGCTCGAGGACAGGGGATTCACCCCTCCACTTT.

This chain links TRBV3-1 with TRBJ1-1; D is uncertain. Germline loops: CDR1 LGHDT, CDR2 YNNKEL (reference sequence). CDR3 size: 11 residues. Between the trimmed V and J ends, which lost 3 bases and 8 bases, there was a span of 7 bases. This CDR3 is CASSHENEAFF. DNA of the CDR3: TGTGCCAGCAGCCATGAAAACGAAGCTTTCTTT.

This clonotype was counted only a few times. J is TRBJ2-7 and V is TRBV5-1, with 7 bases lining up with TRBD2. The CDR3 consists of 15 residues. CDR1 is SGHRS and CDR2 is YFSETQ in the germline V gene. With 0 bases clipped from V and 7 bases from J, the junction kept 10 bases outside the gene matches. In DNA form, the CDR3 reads TGCGCCAGCAGCTTGGGCGGGGGAAGATCTACGGAGCAGTACTTC. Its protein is CASSLGGGRSTEQYF.

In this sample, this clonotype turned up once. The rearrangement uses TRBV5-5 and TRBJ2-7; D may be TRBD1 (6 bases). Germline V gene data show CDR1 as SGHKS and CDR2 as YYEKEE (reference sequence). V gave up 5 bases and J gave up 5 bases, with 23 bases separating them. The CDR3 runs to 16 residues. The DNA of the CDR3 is TGTGCCAGCAGTTACCGACGGACAGTCTACACGGACGAGCAGTACTTC. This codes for CASSYRRTVYTDEQYF.

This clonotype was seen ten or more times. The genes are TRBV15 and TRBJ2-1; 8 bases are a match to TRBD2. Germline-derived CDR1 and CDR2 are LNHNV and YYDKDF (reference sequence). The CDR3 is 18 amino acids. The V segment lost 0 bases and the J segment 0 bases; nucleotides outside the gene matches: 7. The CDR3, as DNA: TGTGCCACCAGCAGAGATCCATGGAGCGGGAGCTCCTACAATGAGCAGTTCTTC. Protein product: CATSRDPWSGSSYNEQFF. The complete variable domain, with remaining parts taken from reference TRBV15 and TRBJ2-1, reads DAMVIQNPRYQVTQFGKPVTLSCSQTLNHNVMYWYQQKSSQAPKLLFHYYDKDFNNEADTPDNFQSRRPNTSFCFLDIRSPGLGDTAMYLCATSRDPWSGSSYNEQFFGPGTRLTVL.

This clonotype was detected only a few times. CDR3 nucleotides: TGTGCCATCAGTGAGTCGGCCTGGGGCAGTAGCACAGATACGCAGTATTTT. Encoded protein: CAISESAWGSSTDTQYF. The chain joins TRBV10-3 to TRBJ2-3; TRBD1 might be the D (5 bases). The CDR3 consists of 17 residues. Trimming took off 0 bases at V and 0 bases at J, with 13 bases between the two ends. Germline CDR1 and CDR2: ENHRY and SYGVKD.